This T cell receptor beta chain was sequenced for a study of shared clonotypes between healthy human individuals. Study-level information: Donors had three CD4 naive, three CD4 memory, two CD8 naive and one CD8 memory plate apiece.

The protocol was immunoSEQ multiplex PCR, while the TCRdb copy is restricted to in-frame clones and leaves out a portion. The table has a few million clones, 80% to 95% seen once; the top ten hold about 0.41%. This CDR3 has 15 amino acids. Germline-derived CDR1 and CDR2 are SGHNT and YENEEA. The J segment lost 7 bases and the V segment lost 5 bases, leaving 11 bases of the junction unmatched. Adult donors, all healthy and HIV-negative, had no recent acute infections or vaccinations. Nashville, Tennessee was home to all donors, each a Caucasian adult. Points from the study as a whole: Across subsets, estimated richness was generally greater for naive than for memory populations.

For this clone: Its matching antigen is unknown.

This TCR came from a young man in good health. Some clones in this sample may be carry-over from other donors' samples. This chain connects TRBV11-3 to TRBJ2-4; TRBD2 matches at 7 bases. Sample: naive CD4+ T cells from PBMCs. The subset here: CD45RA+ positively selected. The CDR3 bases are TGTGCCAGCAGCCGCGATACCGGACTAGAGAACATTCAGTACTTC. Residues: CASSRDTGLENIQYF.